One TCR beta chain is described in this entry. One Seattle source followed patients from active infection through their disease course. This sample was included in a study of blood T cell repertoires in COVID-19. Study-wide background: Specimens from acute and convalescent COVID-19 originated in the United States, Italy and Spain. PBMCs, B-cell-depleted T cells, or T cells provided the cDNA or gDNA that made up the material.

CDR1 and CDR2 (germline): SGHVS, FQNEAQ. The CDR3 extends over 13 amino acids. V lost 6 bases, J lost 6 bases, and 11 bases lay in between. Per the study methods: Estimated nucleated cell counts came from reference gene primer amplification. Sequenced by immunoSEQ multiplex PCR; TCRdb stores in-frame clones only, minus some. V and J calls and clone size are copied from that table; D and trimming were computed from the DNA. The sample includes about 440,000 clones, about 87% of them seen just once. This TCR was sampled from a woman aged 45-65 years with COVID-19, enrolled during active disease. The specimen sequenced was peripheral blood. This chain uses TRBV7-8 with TRBJ2-2; a weak D match, TRBD2 (6 bases). The CDR3, as DNA: TGTGCCAGCAGGGGTCCGGGGGCCGGGGAGCTGTTTTTT. Protein sequence: CASRGPGAGELFF.